The rows below give T cell receptor beta chains drawn from one sample of a study of long-term antiretroviral therapy in people with HIV. The table came from immunoSEQ multiplex PCR; TCRdb's copy has only in-frame clones and leaves some out. The data contain 48,000 or so clones, around 84% of them singletons. The sequenced sample was unsorted PBMCs, obtained 0.8 years after starting antiretroviral therapy. The origin of the receptors is a woman aged 18-29 years with HIV. CDR3s include the opening cysteine and the closing phenylalanine or tryptophan. A D gene is named only where the DNA matches it firmly. Clone size is not always given. Where it is, it says once, few, many or a class for expanded clones.

clone size,J gene,V gene,D gene,CDR3 protein,CDR3 DNA
-,TRBJ2-1,TRBV28,TRBD1,CASRRTGTGIHEQFF,TGTGCCAGCAGACGTACCGGGACAGGGATACATGAGCAGTTCTTC
-,TRBJ2-6,TRBV19,TRBD1,CASSFYFGQGSGANVLTF,TGTGCCAGTAGTTTTTATTTCGGACAGGGCTCTGGGGCCAACGTCCTGACTTTC
-,TRBJ2-7,TRBV19,TRBD1,CASSPQGDRGHEQYF,TGTGCCAGTAGTCCCCAGGGGGACAGGGGCCACGAGCAGTACTTC
few,TRBJ1-4,TRBV7-6,TRBD1,CASSPRDRARSEKLFF,TGTGCCAGCAGCCCGCGGGACAGGGCCCGGAGTGAAAAACTGTTTTTT
-,TRBJ2-2,TRBV10-3,-,CAISDQGNTGELFF,TGTGCCATCAGTGACCAGGGGAACACCGGGGAGCTGTTTTTT
-,TRBJ2-7,TRBV5-6,-,CASSSPRTGRYEQYF,TGTGCCAGCAGCTCCCCTCGCACCGGGAGATACGAGCAGTACTTC
once,TRBJ2-3,TRBV9,-,CASSAGGADTQYF,TGTGCCAGCAGCGCCGGGGGCGCAGATACGCAGTATTTT
-,TRBJ1-1,TRBV5-8,-,CASSLGSMGPPAFF,TGTGCCAGCAGCTTGGGATCTATGGGGCCTCCAGCTTTCTTT
-,TRBJ2-1,TRBV11-2,TRBD1,CASSYAPLRDRSYNEQFF,TGTGCCAGCAGCTACGCCCCACTCCGGGACAGGTCCTACAATGAGCAGTTCTTC
-,TRBJ1-3,TRBV19,-,CASSIGGGPKNTIYF,TGTGCCAGTAGTATAGGGGGGGGGCCGAAGAACACCATATATTTT
-,TRBJ2-3,TRBV27,TRBD1,CASSGLLTGGGTDTQYF,TGTGCCAGCAGTGGGCTCCTGACAGGGGGCGGCACAGATACGCAGTATTTT
-,TRBJ2-2,TRBV14,TRBD1,CASSRDRGRTGELFF,TGTGCCAGCAGCCGGGACAGGGGGCGCACCGGGGAGCTGTTTTTT
-,TRBJ2-1,TRBV7-3,-,CASSPLGRGGPYNEQFF,TGTGCCAGCAGCCCGCTCGGGCGCGGAGGCCCATACAATGAGCAGTTCTTC
-,TRBJ1-4,TRBV14,-,CASSQDLRQTNEKLFF,TGTGCCAGCAGCCAAGATTTGAGACAGACTAATGAAAAACTGTTTTTT
-,TRBJ2-7,TRBV28,-,CASSPGQIRQYF,TGTGCCAGCTCCCCGGGGCAAATCAGGCAGTACTTC
-,TRBJ1-1,TRBV18,TRBD1,CASSPGEGQRSTEAFF,TGTGCCAGCTCACCGGGAGAGGGACAGCGGTCTACTGAAGCTTTCTTT
-,TRBJ2-5,TRBV6-5,-,CASSSRGRGTQYF,TGTGCCAGCAGTTCCAGGGGCAGGGGGACCCAGTACTTC
-,TRBJ1-3,TRBV6-6,-,CASRIKGRSGNTIYF,TGTGCCAGCAGGATTAAGGGACGATCGGGGAACACCATATATTTT
-,TRBJ2-7,TRBV6-5,-,CASSYSMGSYEQYF,TGTGCCAGCAGTTACTCGATGGGGAGCTACGAGCAGTACTTC
-,TRBJ1-1,TRBV18,-,CASSPGALGLLTEAFF,TGTGCCAGCTCACCCGGGGCGCTGGGGCTTCTCACTGAAGCTTTCTTT
-,TRBJ1-4,TRBV5-8,-,CASSLDGAGGNEKLFF,TGTGCCAGCAGCTTGGATGGGGCAGGTGGTAATGAAAAACTGTTTTTT
once,TRBJ2-1,TRBV19,-,CASSVVASHNEQFF,TGTGCCAGTAGTGTGGTAGCGTCACACAATGAGCAGTTCTTC
once,TRBJ2-1,TRBV18,TRBD1,CASSPGTGHEQFF,TGTGCCAGCTCACCCGGGACAGGGCATGAGCAGTTCTTC
-,TRBJ2-7,TRBV11-3,-,CASSFWGQGEQYF,TGTGCCAGCAGCTTCTGGGGGCAGGGCGAGCAGTACTTC
-,TRBJ2-3,TRBV5-1,TRBD2,CASSLASGTSTDTQYF,TGCGCCAGCAGCTTGGCTAGCGGAACTAGCACAGATACGCAGTATTTT
-,TRBJ1-5,TRBV7-9,-,CASSLIGGEGQPQHF,TGTGCCAGCAGCTTGATTGGGGGGGAGGGTCAGCCCCAGCATTTT
-,TRBJ2-1,TRBV11-2,-,CASSPNRGGDEQFF,TGTGCCAGCAGCCCAAACAGGGGGGGCGATGAGCAGTTCTTC
-,TRBJ2-1,TRBV4-1,TRBD2,CASSQEMTSGYNEQFF,TGCGCCAGCAGCCAAGAAATGACTAGCGGTTACAATGAGCAGTTCTTC
-,TRBJ2-7,TRBV19,-,CASSMRAGQSYEQYF,TGTGCCAGTAGTATGAGGGCAGGGCAATCCTACGAGCAGTACTTC
-,TRBJ2-7,TRBV6-1,-,CASTDSRYEQYF,TGTGCCAGCACGGACAGCCGCTACGAGCAGTACTTC
few,TRBJ2-7,TRBV6-5,TRBD2,CASSYRGLAGINEQYF,TGTGCCAGCAGTTACAGGGGACTAGCGGGAATTAATGAGCAGTACTTC
-,TRBJ2-7,TRBV21-1,-,CASAGGVFTYEQYF,TGTGCCAGCGCCGGGGGGGTCTTTACCTACGAGCAGTACTTC
-,TRBJ1-5,TRBV7-3,TRBD1,CASSLGTGGFNGNQPQHF,TGTGCCAGCAGCTTAGGGACAGGGGGCTTCAATGGCAATCAGCCCCAGCATTTT
few,TRBJ2-7,TRBV2,-,CASSPLGWREQYF,TGTGCCAGCAGCCCTCTGGGCTGGAGGGAGCAGTACTTC
-,TRBJ1-4,TRBV5-4,-,CASTHRENEKLFF,TGTGCCAGCACGCACCGGGAGAATGAAAAACTGTTTTTT
-,TRBJ2-7,TRBV7-2,-,CASSGQTYEQYF,TGTGCCAGCAGTGGACAGACCTACGAGCAGTACTTC
-,TRBJ2-5,TRBV4-3,TRBD2,CASSPDPSGRAQETQYF,TGCGCCAGCAGCCCGGACCCGAGCGGGAGGGCCCAAGAGACCCAGTACTTC